This TCR beta chain appears in the sequencing data of a study of cytomegalovirus exposure and HLA in healthy donors. To note about this clone: Its target is unknown.

A multiplex PCR was run with 60 Vbeta primers and 13 Jbeta primers. Clones were read by immunoSEQ multiplex PCR, and TCRdb kept only the in-frame ones, dropping some. The sample yields approximately 190,000 clones, roughly 80% seen once. Overall study findings and caveats: TCR beta chains associated with HLA were, in a later analysis, more clonally expanded than equally common others.

CDR3 length: 14 residues. V trimming: 2 bases; J trimming: 6 bases; junction bases outside the gene matches: 3. The germline V gene encodes CDR1 MNHEY and CDR2 SMNVEV (reference sequence). Sequences were obtained from PBMCs. The J gene is TRBJ1-1, the V gene TRBV27, with 10 bases aligning to TRBD1. The receptor was isolated from a woman aged 18-35 years in good health and CMV-seronegative. This chain's CDR3 is CASSLDRGRAEAFF. For the CDR3, the DNA is TGTGCCAGCAGTTTAGACAGGGGGCGAGCTGAAGCTTTCTTT.